This TCR beta chain was captured in a study of PD-L1 blockade in urothelial cancer. Study-level background: Per blood sample, T cells had a median of roughly 140,000.

Time point denoted: peripheral blood 6 weeks after treatment start. Diagnoses among patients were locally advanced or metastatic urothelial carcinoma. Pretreatment and on-treatment blood mononuclear cell samples were taken, totaling between 1 and 8 time points per patient. Sequencing was performed with immunoSEQ multiplex PCR; in TCRdb, only in-frame clones are kept and a portion is missing. Here the sample spans about 130,000 clones, roughly 88% being singletons. V was shortened by 0 bases and J by 7 bases, with 12 bases between the two germline ends. The CDR3 length is 13 residues. The germline CDR1 and CDR2 sequences are GTSNPN and SVGIG (reference sequence).

The V and J genes are TRBV30 and TRBJ1-2; tentative D call: TRBD1 (5 bases). This clonotype was sampled from a man aged 50-59 years with urothelial cancer. Source: PBMCs, taken around atezolizumab (anti-PD-L1) treatment. The CDR3 spells CAWSVQLRVGYTF. The CDR3 bases are TGTGCCTGGAGTGTCCAACTCAGGGTTGGCTACACCTTC.